This is a list of T cell receptor beta chains from one sample in a study of response to subunit inactivated influenza vaccine. Each CDR3 protein gets one entry after TCRdb re-called the RT-PCR reads with MiXCR. The data contain roughly 550,000 distinct CDR3 sequences, under 25% of them singletons. Separately, the same data were catalogued under a study of T cells expressing NK-cell markers.

Sequenced material: CD4+ T cells sorted from PBMCs, taken 11 to 12 days after vaccination. The receptor source for this set is a man between 45 and 60 years old who received an inactivated influenza vaccine. CDR3s include the opening cysteine and the closing phenylalanine or tryptophan. D genes are given only for firm matches. Size tells how often a clone was seen (once, few, many) or the class of an expanded clone, and some rows leave it out.

v_gene	abundance	d_gene	j_gene	CDR3aa	CDR3nt
TRBV25-1	few	.	TRBJ2-3	CASRHTSDTQYF	TGTGCCAGCAGACATACATCTGATACGCAGTATTTT
TRBV5-1	few	.	TRBJ1-1	CASALFRTDRNTEAFF	TGCGCCAGCGCATTGTTCAGGACGGACAGGAACACTGAAGCTTTCTTT
TRBV10-3	few	.	TRBJ2-2	CAISSVTGELFF	TGTGCCATCAGTTCAGTCACCGGGGAGCTGTTTTTT
TRBV6-2/TRBV6-3	.	.	TRBJ2-3	CASSYQAPGTDTQYF	TGTGCCAGCAGTTACCAGGCCCCCGGCACAGATACGCAGTATTTT
TRBV24-1	.	.	TRBJ1-1	CATSDTTTAGTEAFF	TGTGCCACCAGTGACACGACAACCGCCGGCACTGAAGCTTTCTTT
TRBV3-1	few	.	TRBJ2-2	CASSQDPTFPSSGELFF	TGTGCCAGCAGCCAAGATCCGACCTTTCCCTCATCCGGGGAGCTGTTTTTT
TRBV6-2/TRBV6-3	.	.	TRBJ2-7	CASSLQDKVYEQYF	TGTGCCAGCAGTTTGCAAGACAAGGTCTACGAGCAGTACTTC
TRBV12-3/TRBV12-4	many	TRBD2	TRBJ2-1	CASSLTSGGRWEQFF	TGTGCCAGCAGCCTGACTAGCGGGGGGCGGTGGGAGCAGTTCTTC
TRBV19	.	TRBD1	TRBJ1-2	CASSIRRQGSGYTF	TGTGCCAGTAGTATCCGGAGACAGGGAAGCGGCTACACCTTC
TRBV20-1	.	TRBD2	TRBJ2-7	CSAQLAAAYEQYF	TGCAGTGCCCAACTAGCGGCAGCCTACGAGCAGTACTTC
TRBV24-1	.	TRBD1	TRBJ1-4	CATFLDRVGEKLFF	TGTGCCACCTTTTTGGACAGGGTAGGGGAAAAACTGTTTTTT
TRBV29-1	.	.	TRBJ1-2	CSVDRAYGYTF	TGCAGCGTTGACAGGGCCTATGGCTACACCTTC
TRBV4-2	.	TRBD1	TRBJ2-7	CASSQESRGPPNGEQYF	TGTGCCAGCAGCCAAGAGAGTAGGGGGCCTCCCAACGGCGAGCAGTACTTC
TRBV29-1	.	TRBD2	TRBJ2-7	CSVLKLAGVAYEQYF	TGCAGCGTCCTAAAACTAGCGGGAGTGGCCTACGAGCAGTACTTC
TRBV20-1	.	.	TRBJ1-2	CSAQIRANYGYTF	TGCAGTGCCCAAATACGAGCTAACTATGGCTACACCTTC
TRBV20-1	.	.	TRBJ1-5	CSARRAENQPQHF	TGCAGTGCTAGAAGGGCGGAGAATCAGCCCCAGCATTTT
TRBV7-8	many	TRBD1	TRBJ2-1	CASSLVQGAHEQFF	TGTGCCAGCAGCTTAGTACAGGGGGCCCATGAGCAGTTCTTC
TRBV6-5	.	.	TRBJ2-1	CASSYSSGTYNEQFF	TGTGCCAGCAGTTACTCATCCGGGACCTACAATGAGCAGTTCTTC
TRBV11-2	.	TRBD2	TRBJ2-5	CASSPKAPLRTGGHETQYF	TGTGCCAGCAGCCCCAAGGCCCCCCTTAGAACGGGGGGGCATGAGACCCAGTACTTC
TRBV7-3	.	TRBD2	TRBJ2-3	CASSPSGNRGEQYF	TGTGCCAGCAGCCCGAGCGGGAACCGCGGGGAGCAGTATTTT
TRBV27	few	TRBD2	TRBJ2-3	CASSVSGRAGDTQYF	TGTGCCAGCTCGGTCAGCGGGAGGGCTGGAGATACGCAGTATTTT
TRBV12-3/TRBV12-4	few	TRBD2	TRBJ2-3	CASSFWGRGADTQYF	TGTGCCAGCAGTTTTTGGGGGAGGGGCGCAGATACGCAGTATTTT
TRBV6-5	.	TRBD2	TRBJ2-5	CASSVLAERATQYF	TGTGCCAGCAGTGTACTAGCGGAAAGGGCGACCCAGTACTTC
TRBV5-8	.	.	TRBJ2-5	CASSLGSLGFQETQYF	TGTGCCAGCAGCCTGGGCTCACTGGGCTTTCAAGAGACCCAGTACTTC
TRBV2	.	.	TRBJ1-2	CASGRGLGGYTF	TGTGCCAGCGGGCGGGGACTGGGAGGCTACACCTTC
TRBV5-1	.	.	TRBJ2-7	CASSLGGPGTYEQYF	TGCGCCAGCAGCCTCGGGGGACCGGGAACCTACGAGCAGTACTTC
TRBV7-8	few	TRBD2	TRBJ2-7	CASSLARGVSSYEQYF	TGTGCCAGCAGCTTAGCTCGGGGGGTAAGCTCCTACGAGCAGTACTTC
TRBV6-1	few	TRBD2	TRBJ2-1	CASSGTSGRDYNEQFF	TGTGCCAGCAGCGGGACTAGCGGGAGAGACTACAATGAGCAGTTCTTC
TRBV12-3/TRBV12-4	few	.	TRBJ2-1	CATRVLGNNEQFF	TGTGCCACCAGGGTCTTAGGGAACAATGAGCAGTTCTTC
TRBV7-2	.	TRBD1	TRBJ1-1	CASSSMGQGNTEAFF	TGTGCCAGCAGCTCCATGGGACAGGGGAACACTGAAGCTTTCTTT
TRBV28	few	.	TRBJ2-3	CASSLQSTDTQYF	TGTGCCAGCAGTTTACAGAGCACAGATACGCAGTATTTT
TRBV4-2	.	.	TRBJ2-7	CASSQWSGGPNEQYF	TGTGCCAGCAGCCAATGGTCTGGGGGCCCAAACGAGCAGTACTTC
TRBV11-2	.	.	TRBJ1-1	CASSSRLRNTEAFF	TGTGCCAGCAGCTCAAGACTGAGGAACACTGAAGCTTTCTTT
TRBV29-1	few	.	TRBJ2-5	CSVVTGPETQYF	TGCAGCGTTGTTACAGGGCCAGAGACCCAGTACTTC
TRBV3-1	few	.	TRBJ2-2	CASSRNREGGELFF	TGTGCCAGCAGCCGCAACAGGGAGGGCGGGGAGCTGTTTTTT
TRBV4-3	.	.	TRBJ1-1	CASSAPGRRTEAFF	TGCGCCAGCAGCGCTCCGGGGAGGCGGACTGAAGCTTTCTTT
TRBV6-2/TRBV6-3	.	.	TRBJ1-5	CASSYPTNLQGQGNQPQHF	TGTGCCAGCAGTTACCCGACCAATTTGCAGGGACAAGGCAATCAGCCCCAGCATTTT
TRBV20-1	few	TRBD1	TRBJ1-2	CSAKSGTGDGYTF	TGCAGTGCTAAGAGCGGGACAGGGGATGGCTACACCTTC
TRBV5-5	.	.	TRBJ2-3	CASSLDQRTQYF	TGTGCCAGCAGCCTAGACCAGCGGACGCAGTATTTT
TRBV15	.	TRBD2	TRBJ2-7	CATSRLAGGPREQYF	TGTGCCACCAGCAGGCTGGCGGGAGGGCCCCGAGAGCAGTACTTC
TRBV11-2	few	TRBD1	TRBJ2-5	CASSADREKGTQYF	TGTGCCAGCAGCGCGGACAGGGAGAAAGGGACCCAGTACTTC
TRBV11-2	.	TRBD2	TRBJ2-5	CASSRRAGTNWGQYF	TGTGCCAGCAGCCGAAGAGCCGGGACTAATTGGGGCCAGTACTTC
TRBV29-1	few	TRBD2	TRBJ2-1	CSVDRSGGNEQFF	TGCAGCGTTGATAGGAGCGGGGGTAATGAGCAGTTCTTC
TRBV7-2	.	.	TRBJ2-3	CASRLQLSTDTQYF	TGTGCCAGCAGACTACAGCTATCCACAGATACGCAGTATTTT
TRBV7-2	.	.	TRBJ2-6	CASSLHPSGANVLTF	TGTGCCAGCAGCTTACATCCCTCTGGGGCCAACGTCCTGACTTTC
TRBV28	.	.	TRBJ1-4	CASSPTGSTNEKLFF	TGTGCCAGCAGCCCCACAGGGTCAACTAATGAAAAACTGTTTTTT
TRBV5-1	few	TRBD2	TRBJ2-1	CASSGTSGSLYNEQFF	TGCGCCAGCAGCGGGACTAGCGGGAGCCTCTACAATGAGCAGTTCTTC
TRBV20-1	few	.	TRBJ2-1	CSAIINNEQFF	TGCAGTGCTATCATAAACAATGAGCAGTTCTTC
TRBV20-1	once	.	TRBJ1-2	CSAIRQRLYGYTF	TGCAGTGCTATTAGACAGCGCCTCTATGGCTACACCTTC
TRBV18	many	.	TRBJ2-4	CASSPGSAQDMAKNIQYF	TGTGCCAGCTCACCGGGGAGCGCGCAGGATATGGCCAAAAACATTCAGTACTTC
TRBV20-1	few	.	TRBJ1-5	CSASAGEYQPQHF	TGCAGTGCTAGCGCGGGGGAGTATCAGCCCCAGCATTTT
TRBV3-1	.	.	TRBJ2-3	CASSREGGPTDTQYF	TGTGCCAGCAGCCGCGAGGGGGGGCCAACAGATACGCAGTATTTT
TRBV25-1	few	TRBD1	TRBJ2-7	CASSAGQGVSYEQYF	TGTGCCAGCAGTGCCGGACAGGGGGTCTCCTACGAGCAGTACTTC
TRBV12-3/TRBV12-4	few	.	TRBJ2-5	CASSPGFGPQETQYF	TGTGCCAGCAGTCCGGGCTTTGGACCCCAAGAGACCCAGTACTTC
TRBV3-1	.	.	TRBJ1-1	CASSQNTPNTEAFF	TGTGCCAGCAGCCAAAACACCCCGAACACTGAAGCTTTCTTT
TRBV18	few	TRBD1	TRBJ2-2	CASSPQYRTGYTGELFF	TGTGCCAGCTCACCACAGTATAGGACAGGATACACCGGGGAGCTGTTTTTT
TRBV21-1	once	.	TRBJ2-7	CATGFEGSQEQYF	TGTGCCACCGGCTTTGAGGGCAGCCAGGAGCAGTACTTC
TRBV3-1	many	TRBD2	TRBJ2-1	CASSGTSGVPNEQFF	TGTGCCAGCAGCGGGACTAGCGGAGTCCCCAATGAGCAGTTCTTC
TRBV7-8	many	.	TRBJ2-2	CASSLDGGELFF	TGTGCCAGCAGCTTAGACGGCGGGGAGCTGTTTTTT